Following are 6 T cell receptor beta chains from one sample sequenced in a study of Ad26.COV2.S vaccination and SARS-CoV-2 variants. The treatment is: roughly 19 received Ad26.COV2.S at low or high dose, single or two shots; five or six received placebo; per-sample allocation not given. Sampling was done on day 63 after the first vaccine or placebo injection. Generated by immunoSEQ multiplex PCR, the TCRdb table keeps only in-frame clones and is missing some. Altogether around 350,000 clones are present, around 84% being singletons, with the ten largest covering roughly 3.3%. Sequenced material: peripheral blood, taken in a trial of Ad26.COV2.S vaccine versus placebo. These receptors all stem from a person aged 18-65 years who received the Ad26.COV2.S COVID-19 vaccine or a placebo.

The chain couples TRBV5-1 to TRBJ2-3; no clear D. CDR3 length: 15 residues. V gave up 6 bases and J gave up 1 base, with 15 bases separating them. Germline CDR1 is SGHRS and CDR2 is YFSETQ. The CDR3 sequence: CASTPIPGGTDTQYF. The DNA for the CDR3 is TGCGCCAGCACCCCTATACCTGGTGGCACAGATACGCAGTATTTT.

The genes are TRBV18 and TRBJ1-1, with 10 bases lining up with TRBD1. Germline V CDR1 and CDR2: KGHSH, LQKENI. The CDR3 has 17 residues. Trimming took 1 base from V and 6 from J; bases not matched to a gene: 11. Here the CDR3 DNA reads TGTGCCAGCTCACCACAGGGACAGGGGTATGAGTCTCCTGAAGCTTTCTTT. Translated, it gives CASSPQGQGYESPEAFF.

This clone has a single count. The rearrangement links TRBV10-1 to TRBJ2-7; D uncertain. CDR1 and CDR2 (germline): WNHNN, SYGVQD (reference sequence). The CDR3 has 15 residues. Trimming pared 2 bases from V and 6 bases from J, leaving 17 bases between. The CDR3 protein is CASSEVAGPGGEQYF. For the CDR3, the DNA is TGCGCCAGCAGTGAGGTGGCAGGACCAGGTGGCGAGCAGTACTTC.

The rearrangement uses TRBV7-9 and TRBJ1-5; possibly TRBD1 for D (5 bases). CDR3 size: 17 residues. Between the trimmed V and J ends, which lost 6 bases and 4 bases, there was a span of 22 bases. Looked up from germline, CDR1 is SEHNR and CDR2 is FQNEAQ (reference sequence). CDR3 bases: TGTGCCAGCAGACCCCCAGGGTGCCTGTTCCCGAATCAGCCCCAGCATTTT. Protein sequence: CASRPPGCLFPNQPQHF. The full variable domain, in which reference TRBV7-9 and TRBJ1-5 provide the parts outside the CDR3, is DTGVSQNPRHKITKRGQNVTFRCDPISEHNRLYWYRQTLGQGPEFLTYFQNEAQLEKSRLLSDRFSAERPKGSFSTLEIQRTEQGDSAMYLCASRPPGCLFPNQPQHFGDGTRLSIL.

The chain combines TRBV5-1 with TRBJ2-3; D is perhaps TRBD1 or TRBD2 (6 bases each). The CDR3 length is 14 residues. Trimming pared 2 bases from V and 2 bases from J, leaving 9 bases between. CDR1 SGHRS and CDR2 YFSETQ come from the germline V gene. CDR3 in DNA: TGCGCCAGCAGCTTAGGGGGGTTCACAGATACGCAGTATTTT. Its translation is CASSLGGFTDTQYF. Looking up the rest from reference TRBV5-1 and TRBJ2-3 gives the full variable domain: KAGVTQTPRYLIKTRGQQVTLSCSPISGHRSVSWYQQTPGQGLQFLFEYFSETQRNKGNFPGRFSGRQFSNSRSEMNVSTLELGDSALYLCASSLGGFTDTQYFGPGTRLTVL.

J is TRBJ2-1 and V is TRBV5-8, with 11 bases fitting TRBD2. The CDR3 has 15 amino acids. The ends lost 0 bases at V and 10 bases at J; junction bases unmatched: 6. The V gene's germline CDR1 is SGHTS and CDR2 YDEGEE. The CDR3 reads CASSLVSGGAWEQFF. CDR3 coding DNA: TGTGCCAGCAGCTTGGTTAGCGGGGGGGCCTGGGAGCAGTTCTTC.